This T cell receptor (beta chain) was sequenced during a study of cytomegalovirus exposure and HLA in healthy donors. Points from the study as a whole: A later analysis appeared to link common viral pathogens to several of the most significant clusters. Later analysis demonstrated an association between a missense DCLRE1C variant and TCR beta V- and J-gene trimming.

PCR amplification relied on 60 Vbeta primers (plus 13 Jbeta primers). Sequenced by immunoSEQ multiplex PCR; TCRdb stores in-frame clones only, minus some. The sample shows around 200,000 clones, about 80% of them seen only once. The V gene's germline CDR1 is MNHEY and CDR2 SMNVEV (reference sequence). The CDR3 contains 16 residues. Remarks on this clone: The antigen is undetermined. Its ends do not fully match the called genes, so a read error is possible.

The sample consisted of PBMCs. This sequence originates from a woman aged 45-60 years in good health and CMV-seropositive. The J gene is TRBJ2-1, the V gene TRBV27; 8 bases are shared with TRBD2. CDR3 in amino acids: CASSLLLAGYYDEQFF. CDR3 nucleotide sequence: TGTGCCAGCAGTTTATTGTTAGCGGGATACTACGATGAGCAGTTCTTC.